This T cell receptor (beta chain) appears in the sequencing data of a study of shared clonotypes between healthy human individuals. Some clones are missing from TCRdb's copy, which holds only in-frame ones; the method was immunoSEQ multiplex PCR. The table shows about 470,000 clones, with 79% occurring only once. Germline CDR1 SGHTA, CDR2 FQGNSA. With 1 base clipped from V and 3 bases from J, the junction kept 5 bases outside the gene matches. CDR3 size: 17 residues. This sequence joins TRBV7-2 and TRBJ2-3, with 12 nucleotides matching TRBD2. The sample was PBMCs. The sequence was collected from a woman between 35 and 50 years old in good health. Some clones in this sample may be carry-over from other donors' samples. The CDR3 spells CASSLDGLAGKTDTQYF. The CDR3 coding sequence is TGTGCCAGCAGCTTAGACGGACTAGCGGGAAAGACAGATACGCAGTATTTT.